This T cell receptor beta chain comes out of a study of technical replicates of blood from a handful of donors. This CDR3 has 17 amino acids. Repertoires were generated with immunoSEQ multiplex PCR, while TCRdb's copy carries only in-frame clones and drops some. There are 95,000 or so clones in the sample; around 96% occur only once, and about 0.36% lies in the top ten. The sample taken for sequencing was T cells isolated from PBMCs. This receptor was taken from a human donor in good health. The rearrangement links TRBV21-1 to TRBJ2-5; TRBD2, the table's D call, was not compared with the DNA. TRBV21-1 is noted as a pseudogene. The DNA of the CDR3 is TGTGCCAGCAGCAAAGTGGGACTAGCGTACCAACAAGAGACCCAGTACTTC. Its protein product is CASSKVGLAYQQETQYF.